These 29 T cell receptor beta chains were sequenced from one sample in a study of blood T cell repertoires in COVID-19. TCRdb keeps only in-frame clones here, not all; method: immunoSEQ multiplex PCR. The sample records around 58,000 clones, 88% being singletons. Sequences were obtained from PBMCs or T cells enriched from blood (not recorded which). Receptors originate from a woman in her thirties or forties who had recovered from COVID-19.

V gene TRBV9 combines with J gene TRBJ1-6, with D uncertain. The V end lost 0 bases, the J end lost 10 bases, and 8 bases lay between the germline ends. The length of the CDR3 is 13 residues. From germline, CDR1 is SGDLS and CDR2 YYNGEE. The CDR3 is CASSVGPGSPLHF. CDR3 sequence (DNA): TGTGCCAGCAGCGTAGGTCCGGGATCACCCCTCCACTTT.

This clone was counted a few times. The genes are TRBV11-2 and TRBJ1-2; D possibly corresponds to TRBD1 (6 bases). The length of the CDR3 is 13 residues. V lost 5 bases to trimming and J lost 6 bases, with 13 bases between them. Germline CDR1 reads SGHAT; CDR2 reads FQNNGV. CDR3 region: CASSRTGNDGYTF. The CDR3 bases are TGTGCCAGCAGCCGAACAGGGAACGATGGCTACACCTTC.

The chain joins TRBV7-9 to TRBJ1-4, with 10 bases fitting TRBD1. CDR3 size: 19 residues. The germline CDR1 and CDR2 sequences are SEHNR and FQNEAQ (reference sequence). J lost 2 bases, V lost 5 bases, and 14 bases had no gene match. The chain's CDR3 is CASSHRQGATLRTNEKLFF. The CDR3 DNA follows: TGTGCCAGCAGCCATCGACAGGGGGCGACGTTACGGACTAATGAAAAACTGTTTTTT. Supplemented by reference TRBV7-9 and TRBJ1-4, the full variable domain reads DTGVSQNPRHKITKRGQNVTFRCDPISEHNRLYWYRQTLGQGPEFLTYFQNEAQLEKSRLLSDRFSAERPKGSFSTLEIQRTEQGDSAMYLCASSHRQGATLRTNEKLFFGSGTQLSVL.

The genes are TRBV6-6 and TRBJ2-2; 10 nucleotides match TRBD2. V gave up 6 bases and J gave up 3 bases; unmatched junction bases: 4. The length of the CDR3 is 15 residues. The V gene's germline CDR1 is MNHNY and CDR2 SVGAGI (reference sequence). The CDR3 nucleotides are TGTGCCAGCAGACGGACTAGCGGACACACCGGGGAGCTGTTTTTT. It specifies CASRRTSGHTGELFF.

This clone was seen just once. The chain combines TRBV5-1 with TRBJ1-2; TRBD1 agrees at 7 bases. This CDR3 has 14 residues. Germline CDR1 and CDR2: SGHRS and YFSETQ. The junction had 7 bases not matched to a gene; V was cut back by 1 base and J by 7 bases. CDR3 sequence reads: CASSLRQGGGGYTF. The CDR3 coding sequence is TGCGCCAGCAGCTTGCGACAGGGTGGAGGTGGCTACACCTTC.

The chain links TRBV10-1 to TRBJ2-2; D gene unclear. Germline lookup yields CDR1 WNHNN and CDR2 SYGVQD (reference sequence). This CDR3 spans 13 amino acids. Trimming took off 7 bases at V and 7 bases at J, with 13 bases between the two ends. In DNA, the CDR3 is TGCGCCAGCATGGATCCCCGGAGCGGGGAGCTGTTTTTT. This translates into CASMDPRSGELFF.

CDR3 sequence reads: CATQEGSNSPLHF. CDR3 in DNA: TGTGCCACCCAAGAGGGTAGCAATTCACCCCTCCACTTT. The chain links TRBV5-4 to TRBJ1-6; D ambiguous. The CDR3 extends over 13 amino acids. Germline assignment: CDR1 SGHNT and CDR2 YYREEE (reference sequence). Trimming pared 9 bases from V and 7 bases from J, leaving 14 bases between.

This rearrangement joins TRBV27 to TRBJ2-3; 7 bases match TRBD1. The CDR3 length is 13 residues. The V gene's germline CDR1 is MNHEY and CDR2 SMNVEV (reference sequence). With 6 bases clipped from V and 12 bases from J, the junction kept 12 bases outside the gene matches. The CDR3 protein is CASSKRGLDHQYF. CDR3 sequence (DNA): TGTGCCAGCAGCAAGAGGGGGCTGGATCATCAGTATTTT.

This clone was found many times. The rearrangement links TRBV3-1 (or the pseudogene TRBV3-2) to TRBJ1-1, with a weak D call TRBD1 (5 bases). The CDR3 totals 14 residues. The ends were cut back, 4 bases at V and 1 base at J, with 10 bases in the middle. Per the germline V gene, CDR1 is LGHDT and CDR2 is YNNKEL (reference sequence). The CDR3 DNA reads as TGTGCCAGCAGCCCAAGGGGATCGAACACTGAAGCTTTCTTT. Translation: CASSPRGSNTEAFF.

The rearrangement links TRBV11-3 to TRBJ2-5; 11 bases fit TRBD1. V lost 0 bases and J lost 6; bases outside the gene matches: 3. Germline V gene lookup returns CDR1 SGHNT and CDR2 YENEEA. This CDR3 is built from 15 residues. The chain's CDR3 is CASSLEGQGGKTQYF. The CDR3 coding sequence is TGTGCCAGCAGCTTAGAGGGACAGGGGGGGAAGACCCAGTACTTC.

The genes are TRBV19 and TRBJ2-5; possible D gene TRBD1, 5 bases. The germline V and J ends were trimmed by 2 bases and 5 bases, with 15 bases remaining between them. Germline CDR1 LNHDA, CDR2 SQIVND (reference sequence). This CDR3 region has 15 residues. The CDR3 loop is CASSIYESGRETQYF. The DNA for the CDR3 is TGTGCCAGTAGTATATACGAGTCAGGGCGGGAGACCCAGTACTTC.

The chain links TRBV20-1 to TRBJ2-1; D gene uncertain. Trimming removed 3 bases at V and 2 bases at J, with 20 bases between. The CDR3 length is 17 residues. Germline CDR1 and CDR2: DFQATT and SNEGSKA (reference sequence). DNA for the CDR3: TGCAGTGCTAGTGTCCTAGTCACTAATCCCACCTACAATGAGCAGTTCTTC. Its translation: CSASVLVTNPTYNEQFF.

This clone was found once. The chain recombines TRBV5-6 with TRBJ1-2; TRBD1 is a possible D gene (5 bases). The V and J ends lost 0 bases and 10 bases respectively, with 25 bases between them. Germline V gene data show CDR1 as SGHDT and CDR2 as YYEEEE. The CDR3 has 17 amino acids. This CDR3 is CASSLGLGARTMRFYTF. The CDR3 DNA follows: TGTGCCAGCAGCTTGGGACTTGGGGCCAGGACGATGAGATTCTACACCTTC.

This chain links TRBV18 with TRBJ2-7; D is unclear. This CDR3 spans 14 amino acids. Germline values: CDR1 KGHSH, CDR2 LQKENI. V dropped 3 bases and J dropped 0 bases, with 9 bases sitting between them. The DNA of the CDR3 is TGTGCCAGCTCACCTTACGACAACTCCTACGAGCAGTACTTC. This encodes CASSPYDNSYEQYF.

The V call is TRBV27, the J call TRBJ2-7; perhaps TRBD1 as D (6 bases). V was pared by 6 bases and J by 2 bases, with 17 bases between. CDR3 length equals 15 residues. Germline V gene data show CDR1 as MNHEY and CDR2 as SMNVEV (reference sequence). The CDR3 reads CASSYLRTETYEQYF. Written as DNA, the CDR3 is TGTGCCAGCAGCTATCTTCGGACAGAGACCTACGAGCAGTACTTC.

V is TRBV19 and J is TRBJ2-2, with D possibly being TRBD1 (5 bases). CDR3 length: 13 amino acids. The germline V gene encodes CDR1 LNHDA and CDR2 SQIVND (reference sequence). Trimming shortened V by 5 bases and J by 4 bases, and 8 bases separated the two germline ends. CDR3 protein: CASSYRFTGELFF. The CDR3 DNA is TGTGCCAGTAGTTACAGGTTCACCGGGGAGCTGTTTTTT.

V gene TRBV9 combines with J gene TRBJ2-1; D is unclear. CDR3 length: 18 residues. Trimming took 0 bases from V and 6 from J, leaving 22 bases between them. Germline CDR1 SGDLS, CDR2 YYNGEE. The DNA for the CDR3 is TGTGCCAGCAGCGTAGGTCCACTACTAAATACGATTGGCAATGAGCAGTTCTTC. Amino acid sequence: CASSVGPLLNTIGNEQFF.

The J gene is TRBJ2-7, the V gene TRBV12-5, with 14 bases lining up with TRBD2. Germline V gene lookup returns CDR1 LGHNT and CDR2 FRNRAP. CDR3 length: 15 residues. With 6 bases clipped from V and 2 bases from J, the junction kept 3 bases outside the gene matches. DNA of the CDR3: TGTGCTAGTGGGCAGACTAGCGGGGGGGCCTACGAGCAGTACTTC. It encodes CASGQTSGGAYEQYF. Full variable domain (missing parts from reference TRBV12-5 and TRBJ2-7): DARVTQTPRHKVTEMGQEVTMRCQPILGHNTVFWYRQTMMQGLELLAYFRNRAPLDDSGMPKDRFSAEMPDATLATLKIQPSEPRDSAVYFCASGQTSGGAYEQYFGPGTRLTVT.

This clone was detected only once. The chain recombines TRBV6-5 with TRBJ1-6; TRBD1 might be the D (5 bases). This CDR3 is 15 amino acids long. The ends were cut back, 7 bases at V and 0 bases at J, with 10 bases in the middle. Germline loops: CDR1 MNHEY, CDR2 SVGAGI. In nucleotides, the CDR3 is TGTGCCAGCACCACAGGCCGCTCCTATAATTCACCCCTCCACTTT. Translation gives CASTTGRSYNSPLHF.

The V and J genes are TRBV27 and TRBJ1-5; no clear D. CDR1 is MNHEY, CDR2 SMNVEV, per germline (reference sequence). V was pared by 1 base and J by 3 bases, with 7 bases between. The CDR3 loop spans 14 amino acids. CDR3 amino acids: CASSLYLHNQPQHF. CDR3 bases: TGTGCCAGCAGTTTATACTTGCACAATCAGCCCCAGCATTTT.

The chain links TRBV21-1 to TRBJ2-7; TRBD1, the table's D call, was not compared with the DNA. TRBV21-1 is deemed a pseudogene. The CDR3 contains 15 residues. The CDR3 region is CASPKRGARVNEQYF. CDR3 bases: TGTGCCAGCCCCAAACGAGGCGCCAGGGTCAACGAGCAGTACTTC.

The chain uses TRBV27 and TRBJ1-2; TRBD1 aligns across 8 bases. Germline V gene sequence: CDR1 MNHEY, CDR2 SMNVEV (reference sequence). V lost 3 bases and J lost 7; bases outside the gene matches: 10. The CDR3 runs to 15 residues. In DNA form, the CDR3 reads TGTGCCAGCAGTTTCTTGGGACAGGTAACGGCTGGCTACACCTTC. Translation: CASSFLGQVTAGYTF.

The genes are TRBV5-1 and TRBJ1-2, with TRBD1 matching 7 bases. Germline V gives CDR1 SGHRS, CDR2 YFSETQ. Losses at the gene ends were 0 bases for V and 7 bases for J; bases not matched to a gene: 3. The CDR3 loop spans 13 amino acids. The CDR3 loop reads CASSLGQGTGYTF. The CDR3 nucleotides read TGCGCCAGCAGCTTGGGACAGGGAACTGGCTACACCTTC.

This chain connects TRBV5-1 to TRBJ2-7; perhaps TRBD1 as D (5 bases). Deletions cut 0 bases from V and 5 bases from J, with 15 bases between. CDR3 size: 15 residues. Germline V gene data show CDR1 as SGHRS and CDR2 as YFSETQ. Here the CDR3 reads CASSLVAGKRDEQYF. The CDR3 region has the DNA TGCGCCAGCAGCTTGGTGGCAGGGAAAAGGGACGAGCAGTACTTC.

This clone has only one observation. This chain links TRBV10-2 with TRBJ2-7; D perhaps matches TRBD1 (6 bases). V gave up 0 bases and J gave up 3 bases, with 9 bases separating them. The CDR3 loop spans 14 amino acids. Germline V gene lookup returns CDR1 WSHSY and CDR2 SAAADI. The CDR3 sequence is CASSESRGIYEQYF. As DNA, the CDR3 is TGCGCCAGCAGTGAGTCGAGGGGGATCTACGAGCAGTACTTC.

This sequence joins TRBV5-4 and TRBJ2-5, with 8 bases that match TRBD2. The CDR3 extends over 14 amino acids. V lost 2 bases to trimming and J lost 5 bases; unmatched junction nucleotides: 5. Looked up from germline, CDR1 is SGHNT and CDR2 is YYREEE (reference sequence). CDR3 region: CASSFRGGGETQYF. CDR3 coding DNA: TGTGCCAGCAGCTTCCGGGGGGGCGGGGAGACCCAGTACTTC.

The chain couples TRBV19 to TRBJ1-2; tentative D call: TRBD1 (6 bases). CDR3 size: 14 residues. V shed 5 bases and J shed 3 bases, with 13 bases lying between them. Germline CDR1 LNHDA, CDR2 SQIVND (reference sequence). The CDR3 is CASSLQGFYYGYTF. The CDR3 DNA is TGTGCCAGTAGTCTACAGGGTTTCTACTATGGCTACACCTTC.

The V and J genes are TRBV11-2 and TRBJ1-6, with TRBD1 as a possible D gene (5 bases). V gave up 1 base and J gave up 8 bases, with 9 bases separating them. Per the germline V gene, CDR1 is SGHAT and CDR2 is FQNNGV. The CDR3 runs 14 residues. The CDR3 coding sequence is TGTGCCAGCAGCTTAGGAAGGGGCTATTCACCCCTCCACTTT. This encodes CASSLGRGYSPLHF. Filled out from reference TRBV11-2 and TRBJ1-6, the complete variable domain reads EAGVAQSPRYKIIEKRQSVAFWCNPISGHATLYWYQQILGQGPKLLIQFQNNGVVDDSQLPKDRFSAERLKGVDSTLKIQPAKLEDSAVYLCASSLGRGYSPLHFGNGTRLTVT.

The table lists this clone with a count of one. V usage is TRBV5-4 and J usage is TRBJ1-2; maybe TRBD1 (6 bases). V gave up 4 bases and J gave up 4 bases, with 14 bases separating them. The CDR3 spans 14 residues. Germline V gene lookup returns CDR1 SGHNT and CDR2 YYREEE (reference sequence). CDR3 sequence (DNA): TGTGCCAGCAGCCCGCCGTTGGACAGCTATGGCTACACCTTC. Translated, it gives CASSPPLDSYGYTF.